Here is one T cell receptor beta chain with its context. Here immunoSEQ multiplex PCR was the method, and the copy in TCRdb shows in-frame clones only, minus some. The sample consists of fewer than 250,000 clones, more than 75% of them appearing once. This CDR3 comprises 16 residues. V dropped 3 bases and J dropped 0 bases, with 12 bases sitting between them. Germline V CDR1 and CDR2: SGHRS, YFSETQ. These data originate in a study of blood T cell repertoires in COVID-19. V usage is TRBV5-1 and J usage is TRBJ2-2; weak D call: TRBD1 (6 bases). This TCR came from a woman aged 40 to 50 with acute COVID-19. Sequenced: PBMCs or T cells enriched from blood (not recorded which). The chain's CDR3 is CASSWRQDSNTGELFF. The CDR3 region has the DNA TGCGCCAGCAGCTGGCGACAGGACTCGAACACCGGGGAGCTGTTTTTT. Drawing the rest from reference TRBV5-1 and TRBJ2-2, the complete variable domain is KAGVTQTPRYLIKTRGQQVTLSCSPISGHRSVSWYQQTPGQGLQFLFEYFSETQRNKGNFPGRFSGRQFSNSRSEMNVSTLELGDSALYLCASSWRQDSNTGELFFGEGSRLTVL.